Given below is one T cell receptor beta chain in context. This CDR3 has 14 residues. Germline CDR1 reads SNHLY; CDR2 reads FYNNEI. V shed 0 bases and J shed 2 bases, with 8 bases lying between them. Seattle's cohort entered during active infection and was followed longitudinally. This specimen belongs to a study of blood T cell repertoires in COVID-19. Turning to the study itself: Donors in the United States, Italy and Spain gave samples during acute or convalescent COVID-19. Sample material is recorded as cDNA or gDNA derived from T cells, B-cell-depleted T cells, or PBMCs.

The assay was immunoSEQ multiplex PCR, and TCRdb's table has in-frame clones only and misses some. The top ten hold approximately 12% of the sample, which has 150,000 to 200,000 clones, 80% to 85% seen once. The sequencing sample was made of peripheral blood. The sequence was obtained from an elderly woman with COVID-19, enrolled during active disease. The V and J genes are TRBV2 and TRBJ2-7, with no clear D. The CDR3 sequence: CASSEAGGPYEQYF. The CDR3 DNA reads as TGTGCCAGCAGTGAAGCCGGCGGCCCCTACGAGCAGTACTTC. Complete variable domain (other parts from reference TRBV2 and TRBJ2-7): EPEVTQTPSHQVTQMGQEVILRCVPISNHLYFYWYRQILGQKVEFLVSFYNNEISEKSEIFDDQFSVERPDGSNFTLKIRSTKLEDSAMYFCASSEAGGPYEQYFGPGTRLTVT.